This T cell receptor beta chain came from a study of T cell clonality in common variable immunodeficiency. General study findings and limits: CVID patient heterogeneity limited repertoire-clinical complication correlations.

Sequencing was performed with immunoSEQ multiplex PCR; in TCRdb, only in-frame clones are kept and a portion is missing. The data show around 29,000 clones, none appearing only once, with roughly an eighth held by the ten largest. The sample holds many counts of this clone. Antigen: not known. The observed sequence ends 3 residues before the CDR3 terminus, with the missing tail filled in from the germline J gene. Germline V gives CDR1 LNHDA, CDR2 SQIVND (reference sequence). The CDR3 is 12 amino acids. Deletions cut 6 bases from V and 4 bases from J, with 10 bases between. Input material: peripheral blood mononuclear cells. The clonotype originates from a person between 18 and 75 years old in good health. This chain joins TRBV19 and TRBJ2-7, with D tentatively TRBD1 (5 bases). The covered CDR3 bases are TGTGCCAGTAGAGGACACGGGTACGAG. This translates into CASRGHGYE. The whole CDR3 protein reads CASRGHGYEQYF. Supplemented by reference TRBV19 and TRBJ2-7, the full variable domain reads DGGITQSPKYLFRKEGQNVTLSCEQNLNHDAMYWYRQDPGQGLRLIYYSQIVNDFQKGDIAEGYSVSREKKESFPLTVTSAQKNPTAFYLCASRGHGYEQYFGPGTRLTVT.